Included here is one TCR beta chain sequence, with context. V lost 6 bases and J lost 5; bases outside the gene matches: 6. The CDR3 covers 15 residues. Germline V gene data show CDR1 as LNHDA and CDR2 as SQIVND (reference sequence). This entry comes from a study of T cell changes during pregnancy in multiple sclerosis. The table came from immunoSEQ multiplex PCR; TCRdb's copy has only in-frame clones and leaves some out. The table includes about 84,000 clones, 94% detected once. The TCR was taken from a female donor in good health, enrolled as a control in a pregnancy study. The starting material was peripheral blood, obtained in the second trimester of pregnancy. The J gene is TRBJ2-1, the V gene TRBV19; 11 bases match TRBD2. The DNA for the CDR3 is TGTGCCAGTAGCCCGGGGACTAGCGGAAACAATGAGCAGTTCTTC. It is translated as CASSPGTSGNNEQFF.